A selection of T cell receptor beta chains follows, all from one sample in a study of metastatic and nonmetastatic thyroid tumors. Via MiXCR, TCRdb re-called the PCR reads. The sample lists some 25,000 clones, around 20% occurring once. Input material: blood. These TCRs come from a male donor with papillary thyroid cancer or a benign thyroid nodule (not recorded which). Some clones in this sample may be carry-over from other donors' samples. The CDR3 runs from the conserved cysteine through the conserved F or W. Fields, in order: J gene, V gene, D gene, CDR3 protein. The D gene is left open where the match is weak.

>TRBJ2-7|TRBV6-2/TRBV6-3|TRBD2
CASSQVAGPSSYEQYF
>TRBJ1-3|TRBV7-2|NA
CASSLGFRGTPGNTIYF
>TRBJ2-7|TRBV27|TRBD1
CASSHTTGGPYEQYF
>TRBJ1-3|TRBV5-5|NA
CASSLGQGTGNTIYF
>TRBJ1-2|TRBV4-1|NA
CASSQERGDLYGYTF
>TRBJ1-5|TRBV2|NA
CASSDQANQPQHF
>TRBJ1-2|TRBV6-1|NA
CASLDTTRYGYTF
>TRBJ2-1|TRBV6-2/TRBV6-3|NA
CASRAIQGFTYNEQFF
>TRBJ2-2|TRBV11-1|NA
CASSSAGELFF
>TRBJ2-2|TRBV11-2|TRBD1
CASKRTGGNTGELFF
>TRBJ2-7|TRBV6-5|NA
CASSYRLRSSYEQYF
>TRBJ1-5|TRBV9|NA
CASSRSEKDPPQHF
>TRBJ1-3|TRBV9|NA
CASSVGSRITSGNTIYF
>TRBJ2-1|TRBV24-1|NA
CATSKPTYNEQFF
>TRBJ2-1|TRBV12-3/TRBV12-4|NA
CASRGGRSPNEQFF
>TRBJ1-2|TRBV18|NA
CVSSSNRGEYGYTF
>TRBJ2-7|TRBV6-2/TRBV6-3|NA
CASCLMADLTYEQYF
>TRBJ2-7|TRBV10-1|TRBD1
CASSESRDRHYEQYF
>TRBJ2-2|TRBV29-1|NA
CSVEVGARTGELFF
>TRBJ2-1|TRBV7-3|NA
CASSQGGGEQFF
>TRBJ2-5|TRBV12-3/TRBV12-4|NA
CASSLNLLETQYF
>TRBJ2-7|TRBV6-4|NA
CASSDSHYEQYF
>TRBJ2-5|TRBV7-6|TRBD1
CASSQTGENRYF
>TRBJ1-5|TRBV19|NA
CASRASGWPQHF
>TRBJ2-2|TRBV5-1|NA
CASSLAEQGPTGELFF
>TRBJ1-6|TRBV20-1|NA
CSAQGSSYNSPLHF
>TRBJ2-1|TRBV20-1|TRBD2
CSAVAGNYNEQFF
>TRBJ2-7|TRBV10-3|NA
CSINVSYEQYF
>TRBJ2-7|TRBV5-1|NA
CASSLEADNSYEQYF
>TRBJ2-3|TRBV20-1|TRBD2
CSARDYSTDTQYF
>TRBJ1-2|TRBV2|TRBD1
CATSEDRGRDYGYTF
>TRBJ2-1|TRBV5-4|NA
CASSPESNYYNEQFF
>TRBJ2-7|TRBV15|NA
CATSTFPWAEQYF
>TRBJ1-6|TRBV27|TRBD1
CASSLQWTGGSPLHF
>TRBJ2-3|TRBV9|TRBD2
CASSVEGSGSLDTQYF
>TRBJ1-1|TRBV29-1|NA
CSVAPQGGDTEAFF
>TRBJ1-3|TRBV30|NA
CAWAMQQGGNTIYF
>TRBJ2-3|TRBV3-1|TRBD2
CASSRELAGAADTQYF
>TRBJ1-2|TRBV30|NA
CAWARQPYGYTF
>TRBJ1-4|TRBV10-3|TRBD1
CAITDRVGEKLFF
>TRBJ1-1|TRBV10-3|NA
CAISEPDHGTEAFF